This T cell receptor (beta chain) is from a study of OX40 agonist ivuxolimab in advanced cancers. Across the study: Patients were treated with intravenous ivuxolimab, dosed at 0.01 to 10 mg/kg and infused every 2 weeks.

People who had autoimmune disease history or systemic immunosuppression were excluded. This clone has a single count. Antigen unknown. The germline V gene has CDR1 LNHDA and CDR2 SQIVND (reference sequence). This CDR3 contains 14 residues. V dropped 3 bases and J dropped 7 bases, with 12 bases sitting between them. Only in-frame clones appear in the TCRdb table, and some are missing; sequencing was by immunoSEQ multiplex PCR. The sample contains approximately 89,000 clones, roughly nine tenths of which appear only once. General observations from the study: Expanded clones tended on average to be more numerous among CD8+ T cells than CD4+.

The chain recombines TRBV19 with TRBJ2-2; D possibly matches TRBD1 or TRBD2 (6 bases each). Specimen: CD4+ or CD8+ T cells sorted from blood, collected in a trial of the OX40 agonist ivuxolimab. This sequence was found in an adult with an advanced solid tumor such as melanoma, head and neck, liver or kidney cancer. The CDR3 DNA is TGTGCCAGTAGTATTAAGGGGGGCGGCGGGGAGCTGTTTTTT. Encoded protein: CASSIKGGGGELFF.